This TCR beta chain was obtained from a study of long-term antiretroviral therapy in people with HIV. Across the study: About a decade before 2015, the earliest samples were taken when ART was typically delayed. Findings of the study overall: Compared with controls, HIV repertoires showed narrower CDR3 length ranges. Clones that expanded before ART (that is, prior to treatment) dominated the repertoire at all time points.

This clone was seen just once. The antigen is not known. Every donor contributed at least one pre-ART and at least two post-ART PBMC samples. Sequencing used immunoSEQ v3.0 at survey level. Using immunoSEQ multiplex PCR, the repertoire was profiled, and TCRdb retains in-frame clones only, with some absent. The sample lists about 30,000 clones, roughly 92% occurring once. The germline V and J ends were trimmed by 1 base and 8 bases, with 9 bases remaining between them. The CDR3 extends over 12 amino acids. CDR1 SGHDT and CDR2 YYEEEE come from the germline V gene. The TCR comes from a woman aged 40 to 50 with HIV. This sample comprised unsorted PBMCs, obtained approximately 6.3 years after starting antiretroviral therapy. The gene calls are TRBV5-6 and TRBJ1-2; no firm D call. The CDR3 region has the DNA TGTGCCAGCAGCTTGTGGGCAGGAGGCTACACCTTC. This encodes CASSLWAGGYTF.